Each of the 20 T cell receptor beta chains below was sequenced from the same sample in a study of regulatory T cells in long-lasting Graves disease. Sequencing libraries for TCR beta were prepared with iRepertoire HTBI primers and Arm-PCR of CDR3 regions. From the multiplex PCR reads, TCRdb called clonotypes with MiXCR, one entry per CDR3 protein. The sample comprises around 500,000 distinct CDR3 sequences, approximately 13% of which are singletons, and roughly a tenth rests with the top ten. Time point given: newly diagnosed GD, antithyroid drugs for less than 3 months. Preparation of the TCR library used RNA extracted from PBMCs. These same data were also listed under a study on T cells in Graves' hyperthyroidism and ophthalmopathy.

The specimen was peripheral blood mononuclear cells (PBMCs), collected at new diagnosis, from a patient treated with antithyroid drugs. These receptors were collected from a young man with Graves disease.

This clonotype was recorded at least ten times. The chain joins TRBV29-1 to TRBJ2-1; 12 positions match TRBD2. Losses at the gene ends were 3 bases for V and 8 bases for J; bases not matched to a gene: 5. CDR1 is SQVTM, CDR2 ANQGSEA, per germline. This CDR3 comprises 14 residues. CDR3 sequence: CSVERGLAGDEQFF. In DNA form, the CDR3 reads TGCAGCGTTGAGAGGGGACTAGCGGGTGATGAGCAGTTCTTC.

J is TRBJ2-1 and V is TRBV3-1; D is perhaps TRBD2 (6 bases). The length of the CDR3 is 15 residues. V was clipped by 1 base and J by 4 bases, with 11 bases between them. CDR1 LGHDT and CDR2 YNNKEL come from the germline V gene (reference sequence). The CDR3 DNA is TGTGCCAGCAGCCAAGGGCGGGAAACGTACAATGAGCAGTTCTTC. Its translation is CASSQGRETYNEQFF.

The chain joins TRBV7-6 to TRBJ1-3; D is possibly TRBD1 (5 bases). Germline V gene sequence: CDR1 SGHVS, CDR2 FNYEAQ. This CDR3 comprises 14 residues. Trimming removed 5 bases at V and 4 bases at J, with 12 bases between. The CDR3 sequence: CASSRGEPGNTIYF. The DNA of the CDR3 is TGTGCCAGCAGCCGGGGGGAACCCGGAAACACCATATATTTT.

The chain couples TRBV2 to TRBJ2-2; possibly TRBD1 for D (6 bases). V lost 7 bases to trimming and J lost 4 bases, with 19 bases between them. CDR1 and CDR2 (germline): SNHLY, FYNNEI. The length of the CDR3 is 16 residues. The CDR3 spells CASIRPRGVGTGELFF. The CDR3 DNA reads TGTGCCAGCATAAGACCCAGGGGTGTAGGCACCGGGGAGCTGTTTTTT.

This clonotype appeared many times. V is TRBV11-3 and J is TRBJ2-2; tentative D call: TRBD2 (5 bases). The germline V gene encodes CDR1 SGHNT and CDR2 YENEEA. The CDR3 covers 15 residues. The V gene lost 6 bases and the J gene lost 5 bases, with 16 bases spanning the gap. Here the CDR3 DNA reads TGTGCCAGCAGACCCGGACCCTCGGGGACCGGGGAGCTGTTTTTT. It yields the protein CASRPGPSGTGELFF. Drawing the rest from reference TRBV11-3 and TRBJ2-2, the complete variable domain is EAGVVQSPRYKIIEKKQPVAFWCNPISGHNTLYWYLQNLGQGPELLIRYENEEAVDDSQLPKDRFSAERLKGVDSTLKIQPAELGDSAVYLCASRPGPSGTGELFFGEGSRLTVL.

The J gene is TRBJ1-1, the V gene TRBV27; D remains ambiguous. The CDR3 totals 14 residues. The V and J ends lost 8 bases and 1 base respectively, with 14 bases between them. The germline gives CDR1 MNHEY, CDR2 SMNVEV (reference sequence). CDR3 in amino acids: CASRERYSNTEAFF. The CDR3 DNA reads as TGTGCCAGCCGAGAGCGGTATTCGAACACTGAAGCTTTCTTT.

This clonotype occurred a few times. V is TRBV20-1 and J is TRBJ2-5; 12 nucleotides agree with TRBD2. V was clipped by 2 bases and J by 4 bases; unmatched bases: 5. CDR1 and CDR2 from the germline V gene are DFQATT and SNEGSKA (reference sequence). This CDR3 is built from 15 residues. The CDR3 sequence: CSARPSGRERETQYF. CDR3 coding DNA: TGCAGTGCTAGACCTAGCGGGAGGGAAAGAGAGACCCAGTACTTC.

Points on this clonotype: A much larger clone lies a single base off, so this may be a read error. The final CDR3 position lacks the conserved phenylalanine or tryptophan, pointing to a likely read error. The chain combines TRBV7-2 with TRBJ2-4; TRBD2 aligns across 8 bases. With V trimmed by 5 bases and J by 2 bases, 17 bases remained unmatched. Germline assignment: CDR1 SGHTA and CDR2 FQGNSA. The CDR3 contains 19 residues. CDR3 nucleotide sequence: TGTGCCAGCAGCCGAGCGAGGCTAGCGGGCCAAGGGTCCAAAAACATTCAGTACTTA. Protein product: CASSRARLAGQGSKNIQYL.

On this clonotype: With a much larger clone just one base away, this may be a read error. The chain links TRBV20-1 to TRBJ2-1, with 10 positions matching TRBD1. Germline V gene data show CDR1 as DFQATT and CDR2 as SNEGSKA (reference sequence). The CDR3 sequence is 14 residues long. The CDR3 is CSTRTGGVYNEQFF. The CDR3 DNA reads as TGCAGTACTAGGACAGGGGGAGTCTACAATGAGCAGTTCTTC.

The chain couples TRBV29-1 to TRBJ1-4, with TRBD1 as a possible D gene (5 bases). The V end was cut by 1 base, the J end by 3 bases, with 12 bases between. The CDR3 consists of 15 residues. Germline assignment: CDR1 SQVTM and CDR2 ANQGSEA. As DNA, the CDR3 is TGCAGCGTTGAAGGGGGAGGAGGGGCTAATGAAAAACTGTTTTTT. This encodes CSVEGGGGANEKLFF.

The rearrangement uses TRBV11-2 and TRBJ2-1, with a weak D call TRBD2 (6 bases). CDR3 size: 14 residues. V was cut by 3 bases and J by 3 bases, with 9 bases left in between. CDR1 and CDR2 from the germline V gene are SGHAT and FQNNGV. This chain's CDR3 is CASSFFSGYNEQFF. The CDR3 DNA follows: TGTGCCAGCAGCTTTTTTAGCGGCTACAATGAGCAGTTCTTC.

The table lists this clonotype with a count of one. A read error may explain this, as a much larger clone is one base away. The V gene is TRBV3-1, the J gene TRBJ1-4; TRBD1 agrees at 9 bases. Germline CDR1 and CDR2: LGHDT and YNNKEL (reference sequence). The CDR3 consists of 16 residues. Written as DNA, the CDR3 is TGTGCCAGGAGCCGGACAACAGGGGGCGGAACTGAAAAACTGTTTTTT. Encoded protein: CARSRTTGGGTEKLFF.

The chain carries TRBV9 and TRBJ2-1; D unresolved. Germline assignment: CDR1 SGDLS and CDR2 YYNGEE. The CDR3 spans 13 residues. V was trimmed by 4 bases and J by 4 bases, leaving 9 bases between them. This CDR3 is CASSNDVYNEQFF. The CDR3 nucleotides are TGTGCCAGCAGCAATGACGTTTACAATGAGCAGTTCTTC.

There are many counts of this clonotype. The gene calls are TRBV11-2 and TRBJ2-3, with D uncertain. The CDR3 is 13 amino acids. Germline V gene lookup returns CDR1 SGHAT and CDR2 FQNNGV. Trimming pared 1 base from V and 6 bases from J, leaving 8 bases between. In DNA, the CDR3 is TGTGCCAGCAGCTTAGTCTTATCGGATACGCAGTATTTT. Amino acids: CASSLVLSDTQYF.

This clonotype was seen only a few times. This chain connects TRBV20-1 to TRBJ1-6; 9 bases agree with TRBD1. The germline V gene has CDR1 DFQATT and CDR2 SNEGSKA (reference sequence). V trimming: 0 bases; J trimming: 5 bases; junction bases outside the gene matches: 5. The CDR3 sequence is 16 residues long. For the CDR3, the DNA is TGCAGTGCTAGAGATCCTGACAGGGGGAATAATTCACCCCTCCACTTT. This codes for CSARDPDRGNNSPLHF.

This clonotype was counted many times. J is TRBJ2-1 and V is TRBV15; 10 positions match TRBD2. Trimming removed 2 bases from V and 4 bases from J; junction bases left unmatched: 2. Germline-derived CDR1 and CDR2 are LNHNV and YYDKDF (reference sequence). This CDR3 has 15 amino acids. The CDR3 reads CATSRPGLAYNEQFF. In DNA form, the CDR3 reads TGTGCCACCAGCAGACCGGGACTAGCGTACAATGAGCAGTTCTTC. The full variable domain, completed using reference TRBV15 and TRBJ2-1, is DAMVIQNPRYQVTQFGKPVTLSCSQTLNHNVMYWYQQKSSQAPKLLFHYYDKDFNNEADTPDNFQSRRPNTSFCFLDIRSPGLGDTAMYLCATSRPGLAYNEQFFGPGTRLTVL.

About this clonotype: A much larger clone differs by one base, so this may be a read error. The chain is built from TRBV6-1 and TRBJ1-5; D not certain. This CDR3 is built from 13 residues. The germline V gene encodes CDR1 MNHNS and CDR2 SASEGT. The V end was cut by 10 bases, the J end by 1 base, with 11 bases between. The CDR3 loop is CANTDTSNQPQHF. The CDR3 nucleotides are TGTGCCAACACCGACACAAGCAATCAGCCCCAGCATTTT.

This clonotype has ten or more counts. J is TRBJ1-1 and V is TRBV12-3 or TRBV12-4, with a possible D match to TRBD1 (6 bases). This CDR3 is 15 amino acids long. The V end lost 3 bases, the J end lost 4 bases, and 15 bases lay between the germline ends. DNA of the CDR3: TGTGCCAGCAGTTTCGGGGGCCACTCGGTCACTGAAGCTTTCTTT. Translation: CASSFGGHSVTEAFF.

This clonotype was observed a few times. This chain connects TRBV6-4 to TRBJ2-5; D not certain. V was cut by 5 bases and J by 7 bases, with 14 bases left in between. From germline, CDR1 is MRHNA and CDR2 SNTAGT. The CDR3 loop spans 13 amino acids. The DNA for the CDR3 is TGTGCCAGCAGTTACCTGGAAATCGGGACCCAGTACTTC. This gives the protein CASSYLEIGTQYF.

This clonotype was counted ten times or more. The chain links TRBV20-1 to TRBJ2-5; D gene ambiguous. Trimming took 3 bases from V and 2 from J, leaving 7 bases between them. CDR1 is DFQATT, CDR2 SNEGSKA, per germline (reference sequence). The CDR3 has 12 residues. The CDR3 nucleotides read TGCAGTGCTAGTCGAGAACAAGAGACCCAGTACTTC. Amino acids: CSASREQETQYF.